This TCR beta chain was observed in a study of early T cells in non-severe SARS-CoV-2 infection. Study in general: Sequencing was performed on bulk RNA from unsorted whole blood, leaving chains unpaired.

Unique molecular identifier tags were affixed to discrete cDNA molecules. TCRdb reanalysed the 5' RACE reads using MiXCR and keeps one entry per CDR3 protein. The sample includes over 95,000 distinct CDR3 sequences, 15% to 20% of them seen just once. This clonotype was seen many times. The CDR3 has 15 residues. Between the trimmed V and J ends, which lost 3 bases and 1 base, there was a span of 11 bases. The germline CDR1 and CDR2 sequences are KGHSH and LQKENI. Sequenced sample: whole blood. The TCR sequence derives from an adult who was a healthcare worker with PCR-confirmed SARS-CoV-2 infection or an uninfected control (not recorded which). The chain carries TRBV18 and TRBJ2-3; D call uncertain. Here the CDR3 reads CASSPGQAGTDTQYF. In DNA, the CDR3 is TGTGCCAGCTCACCCGGGCAGGCCGGCACAGATACGCAGTATTTT.